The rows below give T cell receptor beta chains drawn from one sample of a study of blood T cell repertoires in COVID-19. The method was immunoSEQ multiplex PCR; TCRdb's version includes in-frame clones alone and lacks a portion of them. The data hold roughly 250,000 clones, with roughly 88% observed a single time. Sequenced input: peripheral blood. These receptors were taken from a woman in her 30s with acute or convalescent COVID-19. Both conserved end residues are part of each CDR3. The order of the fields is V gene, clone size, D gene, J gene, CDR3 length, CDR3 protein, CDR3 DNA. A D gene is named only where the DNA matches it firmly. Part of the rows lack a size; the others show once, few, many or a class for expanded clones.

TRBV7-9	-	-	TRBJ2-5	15	CASSFLKAAGETQYF	TGTGCCAGCAGCTTTCTGAAGGCCGCAGGGGAGACCCAGTACTTC
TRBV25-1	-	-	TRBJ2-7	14	CASSGQKGFYEQYF	TGTGCCAGCAGTGGACAAAAGGGGTTTTACGAGCAGTACTTC
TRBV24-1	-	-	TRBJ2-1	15	CATSDPGRRYNEQFF	TGTGCCACCAGTGATCCGGGGAGGAGGTATAATGAGCAGTTCTTC
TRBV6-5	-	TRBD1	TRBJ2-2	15	CASSNTGGSTGELFF	TGTGCCAGCAGTAATACAGGGGGCTCTACCGGGGAGCTGTTTTTT
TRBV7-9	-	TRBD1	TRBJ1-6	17	CASSLDRGETYNSPLHF	TGTGCCAGCAGCCTGGACAGGGGAGAAACTTATAATTCACCCCTCCACTTT
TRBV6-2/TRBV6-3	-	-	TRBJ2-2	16	CASSELHSVYTGELFF	TGTGCCAGCAGCGAGCTCCATAGCGTCTACACCGGGGAGCTGTTTTTT
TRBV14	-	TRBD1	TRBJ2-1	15	CASSPGQGARNEQFF	TGTGCCAGCAGCCCGGGACAGGGGGCTCGGAATGAGCAGTTCTTC
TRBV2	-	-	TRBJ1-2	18	CASSEGWGGPPSSYGYTF	TGTGCCAGCAGTGAGGGGTGGGGGGGCCCCCCATCCAGCTATGGCTACACCTTC
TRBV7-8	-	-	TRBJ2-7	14	CASSFKQVGGEQYF	TGTGCCAGCAGCTTCAAACAGGTGGGGGGCGAGCAGTACTTC
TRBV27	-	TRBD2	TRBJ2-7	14	CASSSGTSGYEQYF	TGTGCCAGCAGCTCCGGGACTAGCGGCTACGAGCAGTACTTC
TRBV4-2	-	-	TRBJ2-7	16	CASSQRHEVIIYEQYF	TGTGCCAGCAGCCAGAGACACGAAGTAATAATCTACGAGCAGTACTTC
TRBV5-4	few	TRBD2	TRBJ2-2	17	CASSRLAGGQNTGELFF	TGTGCCAGCAGCCGGCTAGCGGGAGGACAGAACACCGGGGAGCTGTTTTTT
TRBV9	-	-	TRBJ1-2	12	CASRAGVGGYTF	TGTGCCAGCAGAGCAGGGGTGGGTGGCTACACCTTC
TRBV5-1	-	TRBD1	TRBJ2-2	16	CASSSGTGVNTGELFF	TGCGCCAGCAGCTCAGGGACAGGGGTGAACACCGGGGAGCTGTTTTTT
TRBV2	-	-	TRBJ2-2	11	CASLESGELFF	TGTGCCAGTCTAGAGTCCGGGGAGCTGTTTTTT
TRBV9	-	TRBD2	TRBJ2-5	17	CASSPRTSGSLAETQYF	TGTGCCAGCAGCCCCCGGACTAGCGGGAGTCTTGCAGAGACCCAGTACTTC
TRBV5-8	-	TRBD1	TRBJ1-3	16	CASSLWDRGTGNTIYF	TGTGCCAGCAGCTTGTGGGACAGGGGGACTGGAAACACCATATATTTT
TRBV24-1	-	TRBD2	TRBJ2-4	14	CATEAGASKNIQYF	TGTGCCACCGAAGCGGGAGCATCCAAAAACATTCAGTACTTC
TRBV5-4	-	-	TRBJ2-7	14	CASSLEGGPYEQYF	TGTGCCAGCAGCTTGGAGGGGGGGCCCTACGAGCAGTACTTC
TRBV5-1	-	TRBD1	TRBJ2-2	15	CASSLGQGITGELFF	TGCGCCAGCAGCCTGGGACAGGGGATTACCGGGGAGCTGTTTTTT
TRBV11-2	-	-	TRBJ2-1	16	CASSLGKGLAYNEQFF	TGTGCCAGCAGCTTAGGGAAGGGACTCGCTTACAATGAGCAGTTCTTC
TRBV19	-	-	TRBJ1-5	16	CASRKNGGQSNQPQHF	TGTGCCAGTAGAAAAAACGGAGGGCAGAGCAATCAGCCCCAGCATTTT
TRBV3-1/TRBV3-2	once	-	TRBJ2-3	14	CASSQAVSADTQYF	TGTGCCAGCAGCCAAGCCGTCAGCGCAGATACGCAGTATTTT
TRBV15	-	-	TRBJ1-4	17	CATSRDLRGYLNEKLFF	TGTGCCACCAGCAGAGATCTACGAGGGTATCTTAATGAAAAACTGTTTTTT
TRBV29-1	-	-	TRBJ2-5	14	CSVETNLRQETQYF	TGCAGCGTTGAGACTAACCTACGCCAAGAGACCCAGTACTTC
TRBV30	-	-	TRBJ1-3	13	CAWSFSSGNTIYF	TGTGCCTGGAGTTTTAGCTCTGGAAACACCATATATTTT
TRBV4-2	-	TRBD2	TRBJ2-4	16	CASSQDWGRVKNIQYF	TGTGCCAGCAGCCAAGATTGGGGGAGGGTCAAAAACATTCAGTACTTC
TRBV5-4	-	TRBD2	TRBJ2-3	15	CASSPGLAVTDTQYF	TGTGCCAGCAGCCCGGGACTAGCGGTTACAGATACGCAGTATTTT
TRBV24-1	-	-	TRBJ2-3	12	CATSQFTDTQYF	TGTGCCACCAGTCAATTCACAGATACGCAGTATTTT
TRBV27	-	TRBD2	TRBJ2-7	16	CASSSLSSGRAYEQYF	TGTGCCAGCAGTTCGCTATCTAGCGGGAGGGCCTACGAGCAGTACTTC
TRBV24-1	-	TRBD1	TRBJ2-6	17	CATSDSPGQAGANVLTF	TGTGCCACCAGTGATTCCCCTGGACAGGCTGGGGCCAACGTCCTGACTTTC
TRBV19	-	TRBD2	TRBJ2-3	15	CASSTLGGSRDTQYF	TGTGCCAGTAGCACCCTGGGGGGGTCGCGAGATACGCAGTATTTT
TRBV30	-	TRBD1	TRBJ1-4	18	CAWSRTGQGAATNEKLFF	TGTGCCTGGTCCCGTACGGGACAGGGGGCCGCAACTAATGAAAAACTGTTTTTT
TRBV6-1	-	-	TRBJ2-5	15	CASSEASTSRETQYF	TGTGCCAGCAGTGAAGCCTCGACTAGTCGCGAGACCCAGTACTTC
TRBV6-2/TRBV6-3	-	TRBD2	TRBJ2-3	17	CASSYTTSGSSTDTQYF	TGTGCCAGCAGTTACACGACTAGCGGGTCCTCTACGGATACGCAGTATTTT
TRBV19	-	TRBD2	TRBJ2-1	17	CASSATSGRRSYNEQFF	TGTGCCAGTAGTGCAACTAGCGGGAGAAGGTCTTACAATGAGCAGTTCTTC